This TCR beta chain was identified during a study of cytomegalovirus exposure and HLA in healthy donors. Study outcomes and limitations: Common viral pathogens seemed, in a later analysis, to connect with several of the most significant clusters.

With 60 Vbeta and 13 Jbeta primers, the PCR was carried out. Produced via immunoSEQ multiplex PCR; TCRdb's table is partial and in-frame only. The sample has some 78,000 clones, about four fifths seen once. A remark on this clone: Its target is not known.

The sequenced material came from PBMCs. The TCR was taken from a man in his fifties in good health and CMV-seropositive.

CDR3 region: CASSQVPGTSGLTYEQYF. CDR3 sequence (DNA): TGCGCCAGCAGCCAAGTCCCAGGGACTAGCGGGCTTACCTACGAGCAGTACTTC. V usage is TRBV4-1 and J usage is TRBJ2-7, with 12 bases that match TRBD2. V was clipped by 1 base and J by 2 bases; unmatched bases: 9. CDR3 length equals 18 residues. The germline gives CDR1 MGHRA, CDR2 YSYEKL.